The rows below give T cell receptor beta chains drawn from one sample of a study of PD-L1 blockade in urothelial cancer. Produced via immunoSEQ multiplex PCR; TCRdb's table is partial and in-frame only. The table lists some 84,000 clones, roughly 90% of them singletons, with 4.5% to 7% in the top ten. This material consisted of PBMCs, taken around atezolizumab (anti-PD-L1) treatment. These receptors were collected from a woman aged 70-85 years with urothelial cancer. CDR3s include the opening cysteine and the closing phenylalanine or tryptophan. Each record gives: D gene, clone size, CDR3 length, J gene, V gene, CDR3 DNA, CDR3 protein. D genes are given only for firm matches. Some rows have no size entry. The others give once, few or many, or a class for an expanded clone.

NA NA 17 TRBJ2-2 TRBV19 TGTGCCAGTAGTATCGGCATGGCGGGGGCGGACACCGGGGAGCTGTTTTTT CASSIGMAGADTGELFF
TRBD1 once 14 TRBJ1-3 TRBV28 TGTGCCAGCAGTTTACAGGGGGGCGGAAACACCATATATTTT CASSLQGGGNTIYF
NA NA 13 TRBJ2-7 TRBV7-9 TGTGCCAGCAGTTTCCAGACAAGCTACGAGCAGTACTTC CASSFQTSYEQYF
NA NA 15 TRBJ1-2 TRBV5-4 TGTGCCAGCAGCGTCGATGTACAGGATAACTATGGCTACACCTTC CASSVDVQDNYGYTF
TRBD1 once 15 TRBJ2-1 TRBV5-4 TGTGCCAGCAGAGCCGGGACAGGGACCACTGATGAGCAGTTCTTC CASRAGTGTTDEQFF
NA NA 12 TRBJ2-7 TRBV5-1 TGCGCCAGCAGCTTGGAGGGGTTTAAGCAGTACTTC CASSLEGFKQYF
NA NA 14 TRBJ2-7 TRBV6-6 TGTGCCACCTCCGGTACGGGCGGGCGCTACGAGCAGTACTTC CATSGTGGRYEQYF
TRBD2 NA 17 TRBJ2-5 TRBV4-3 TGCGCCAGCAGCCAAGATATTAGCGGGGGGGCTCTGGAGACCCAGTACTTC CASSQDISGGALETQYF
TRBD1 NA 14 TRBJ2-5 TRBV11-3 TGTGCCAGCAGTTCGACAGGGGGCGCGCAGACCCAGTACTTC CASSSTGGAQTQYF
TRBD1 NA 14 TRBJ2-3 TRBV6-1 TGTGCCACCGACCGGGACAGGGGCACAGATACGCAGTATTTT CATDRDRGTDTQYF
TRBD2 NA 15 TRBJ2-3 TRBV11-2 TGTGCCAGCAGTTTCGGACTAGCGGGAGGGAGGGGGCAGTATTTT CASSFGLAGGRGQYF
NA NA 12 TRBJ1-1 TRBV29-1 TGCAGCGTCCGCTGGAGGAACACTGAAGCTTTCTTT CSVRWRNTEAFF
TRBD1 once 16 TRBJ1-2 TRBV5-1 TGCGCCAGCAGCCCCCAAACAGGGGCGTCGAGCTATGGCTACACCTTC CASSPQTGASSYGYTF
TRBD1 NA 15 TRBJ1-2 TRBV6-6 TGTGCCAGCAGTACCGACAGGGAAGGTTACTATGGCTACACCTTC CASSTDREGYYGYTF
TRBD1 NA 14 TRBJ1-5 TRBV10-3 TGTGCCACTGCAGGACAGGACGGCAATCAGCCCCAGCATTTT CATAGQDGNQPQHF
NA once 13 TRBJ1-2 TRBV5-1 TGCGCCAGCAGCTTTGGGCAGGGGAATGGCTACACCTTC CASSFGQGNGYTF
NA NA 17 TRBJ2-7 TRBV7-2 TGTGCCAGCAGCTTATTTGGAAGCTCGACAGCTACCTACGAGCAGTACTTC CASSLFGSSTATYEQYF
NA NA 14 TRBJ1-1 TRBV6-5 TGTGCCAGCAGCCTAGGGGCCATGAACACTGAAGCTTTCTTT CASSLGAMNTEAFF
TRBD2 NA 17 TRBJ2-3 TRBV9 TGTGCCAGCAGCGTAGTGGACGGGGGGGCCCCCGGAGATACGCAGTATTTT CASSVVDGGAPGDTQYF
NA NA 14 TRBJ2-7 TRBV5-6 TGTGCCAGCAGTTCCGGGATCAGCTCCTACGAGCAGTACTTC CASSSGISSYEQYF
TRBD1 NA 14 TRBJ1-5 TRBV27 TGTGCCAGCAGTCCCGGGACAGGGGGACAGCCCCAGCATTTT CASSPGTGGQPQHF
TRBD2 NA 15 TRBJ2-1 TRBV7-9 TGTGCCAGCAGCCCGGGACTAGCGGGAGGCCATGAGCAGTTCTTC CASSPGLAGGHEQFF
TRBD2 NA 15 TRBJ2-1 TRBV10-1 TGCGCCAGCAACATACTAGCGGGAGGTGAAAATGAGCAGTTCTTC CASNILAGGENEQFF
TRBD2 NA 14 TRBJ2-7 TRBV27 TGTGCCAGCAGTCTAGCGGCCCGGGGGAACGAGCAGTACTTC CASSLAARGNEQYF
NA NA 14 TRBJ1-3 TRBV9 TGTGCCAGCAGCGTAGCAGGGGAGGGAAACACCATATATTTT CASSVAGEGNTIYF
TRBD1 NA 16 TRBJ2-2 TRBV5-1 TGCGCCAGCAGCCCACGGGACAGTGGGAACACCGGGGAGCTGTTTTTT CASSPRDSGNTGELFF
NA many 14 TRBJ1-6 TRBV6-5 TGTGCCAGCAGACCTGACAGCTATAATTCACCCCTCCACTTT CASRPDSYNSPLHF
TRBD1 NA 13 TRBJ1-1 TRBV5-1 TGCGCCAGTCGGGGACAGCAGAACACTGAAGCTTTCTTT CASRGQQNTEAFF